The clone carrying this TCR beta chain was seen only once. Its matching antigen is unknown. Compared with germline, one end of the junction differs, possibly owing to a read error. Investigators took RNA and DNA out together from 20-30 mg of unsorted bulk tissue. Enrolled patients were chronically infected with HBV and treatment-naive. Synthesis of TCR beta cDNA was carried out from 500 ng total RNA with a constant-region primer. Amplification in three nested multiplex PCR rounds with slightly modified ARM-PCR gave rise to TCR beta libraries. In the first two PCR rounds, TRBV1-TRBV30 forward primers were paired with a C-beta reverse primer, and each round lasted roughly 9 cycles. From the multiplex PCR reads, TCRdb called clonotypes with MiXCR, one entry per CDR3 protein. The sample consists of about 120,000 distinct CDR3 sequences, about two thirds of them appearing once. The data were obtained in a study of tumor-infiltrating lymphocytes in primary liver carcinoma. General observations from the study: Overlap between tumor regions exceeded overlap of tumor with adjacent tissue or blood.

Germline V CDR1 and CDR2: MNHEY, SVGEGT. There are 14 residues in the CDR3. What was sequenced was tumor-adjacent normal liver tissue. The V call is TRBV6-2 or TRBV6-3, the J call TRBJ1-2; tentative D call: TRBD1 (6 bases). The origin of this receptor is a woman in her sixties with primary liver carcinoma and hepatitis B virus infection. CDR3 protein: CARSYGRGNYGYTF. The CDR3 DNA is TGTGCCAGGAGTTATGGCAGGGGTAACTATGGTTACACCTTC.